This T cell receptor beta chain was recovered during a study of T cell responses to AZD1222 COVID-19 vaccine. A word on this clone: Its matching antigen is unknown.

Study observations and caveats: There were repertoire samples only from the period after the peak T cell response.

V lost 0 bases and J lost 0, with 12 bases in between. The CDR3 is 17 residues long. CDR1 and CDR2 (germline): SGHTA, FQGNSA. TCRdb keeps only in-frame clones here, not all; method: immunoSEQ multiplex PCR. The table lists 150,000 to 180,000 clones, about 87% of them singletons. This chain uses TRBV7-2 with TRBJ2-4; D is ambiguous. The sequences come from peripheral blood, collected on day 0 of AZD1222 vaccination. The sequence was collected from an adult in good health. The CDR3 is CASSLADLGLAKNIQYF. The CDR3 coding sequence is TGTGCCAGCAGCTTAGCCGATCTGGGATTAGCCAAAAACATTCAGTACTTC.